This T cell receptor beta chain is from a study of cytomegalovirus exposure and HLA in healthy donors. 60 Vbeta and 13 Jbeta primers were used in PCR. Here immunoSEQ multiplex PCR was the method, and the copy in TCRdb shows in-frame clones only, minus some. This listing includes 140,000 to 150,000 clones. Study-level findings and limits: The likely origin of a cluster of highly shared sequence variants was a sequencing artifact. When analyzed later, a missense DCLRE1C variant was found to be linked to TCR beta V- and J-gene trimming.

Points on this clone: Antigen: not known.

The sample comprised PBMCs. The sequence was obtained from a woman in her fifties or sixties in good health and CMV-seronegative.

DNA for the CDR3: TGTGCCAGCAGCTTGGAACAGGGACAGGACATTCAGTACTTC. Translation: CASSLEQGQDIQYF. V usage is TRBV5-5 and J usage is TRBJ2-4; 8 nucleotides align to TRBD1. CDR1 and CDR2 (germline): SGHKS, YYEKEE (reference sequence). The CDR3 is 14 residues long. Trimming at V came to 0 bases and at J to 8 bases, leaving 4 bases not matched to a gene. The variable domain in full, with the rest retrieved from reference TRBV5-5 and TRBJ2-4, is DAGVTQSPTHLIKTRGQQVTLRCSPISGHKSVSWYQQVLGQGPQFIFQYYEKEERGRGNFPDRFSARQFPNYSSELNVNALLLGDSALYLCASSLEQGQDIQYFGAGTRLSVL.